A selection of T cell receptor beta chains follows, all from one sample in a study of blood T cell repertoires in COVID-19. Assay: immunoSEQ multiplex PCR; the TCRdb copy retains only in-frame clones and omits some. The table shows under 150,000 clones, with roughly 80% occurring only once. The sample consisted of PBMCs or T cells enriched from blood (not recorded which). Receptors originate from a man aged 35 to 55 with acute COVID-19. Both conserved end residues are part of each CDR3. The D gene is left open where the match is weak. Size values are once, few and many counts, or a class for expanded clones, and some rows have none.

>TRBD1|-|TRBV2|TRBJ2-1
TGTGCCAGCAAAACGAACAATTTAGGGACAGGGGACAATGAGCAGTTCTTC
CASKTNNLGTGDNEQFF
>-|-|TRBV7-2|TRBJ1-2
TGTGCCAGCAGCGAACCCAGGGGCTATGGCTACACCTTC
CASSEPRGYGYTF
>-|-|TRBV2|TRBJ1-4
TGTGCCAGCAGGTTGCAGACAGATGAAAAACTGTTTTTT
CASRLQTDEKLFF
>-|-|TRBV6-5|TRBJ1-1
TGTGCCAGCAACTCCCTCTTGAACACTGAAGCTTTCTTT
CASNSLLNTEAFF
>-|-|TRBV2|TRBJ1-1
TGTGCCAGCAGAGGGGGGGGCCCCGAAGCTTTCTTT
CASRGGGPEAFF
>-|-|TRBV5-8|TRBJ2-6
TGTGCCAGCAGCTTGGGCCGGGTTGGGGCCAACGTCCTGACTTTC
CASSLGRVGANVLTF
>TRBD2|-|TRBV18|TRBJ2-3
TGTGCCAGCTCACCAGGCCCCGGGGGGGCCGCAGATACGCAGTATTTT
CASSPGPGGAADTQYF
>TRBD1|-|TRBV6-6|TRBJ1-1
TGTGCCAGCAGTTACGACAGGGGCTCTGAAGCTTTCTTT
CASSYDRGSEAFF
>-|-|TRBV29-1|TRBJ1-1
TGCAGCGTTAAAACAGGGAATATGTACACTGAAGCTTTCTTT
CSVKTGNMYTEAFF
>-|-|TRBV6-5|TRBJ1-6
TGTGCCAGCAGCTTCACCAGGAAGGGGGATTCACCCCTCCACTTT
CASSFTRKGDSPLHF
>TRBD2|once|TRBV7-9|TRBJ2-6
TGTGCCAGCAGCTTAGACGGGGGGGCGCTAAGTTCTGGGGCCAACGTCCTGACTTTC
CASSLDGGALSSGANVLTF
>-|-|TRBV11-2|TRBJ1-2
TGTGCCAGCAGCTTAGATCAGAATCAAGGGGGTATCGACTATGGCTACACCTTC
CASSLDQNQGGIDYGYTF
>-|-|TRBV10-3|TRBJ2-1
TGTGCCATCAGTGAGTCCTACGGGGACAATGAGCAGTTCTTC
CAISESYGDNEQFF
>-|-|TRBV5-4|TRBJ2-6
TGTGCCAGCAGCTTGCGGACAGACAGCTCTGGGGCCAACGTCCTGACTTTC
CASSLRTDSSGANVLTF
>-|once|TRBV2|TRBJ1-3
TGTGCCAGCACAGAGGACACCATATATTTT
CASTEDTIYF
>-|once|TRBV6-4|TRBJ2-3
TGTGCCAGCAGTGTGGAGGCCCAGGATACGCAGTATTTT
CASSVEAQDTQYF
>-|-|TRBV7-2|TRBJ2-7
TGTGCCAGCAGCTTAGCCGCTACTATAGTGGGGCGGGAAAAGTACTTC
CASSLAATIVGREKYF
>-|once|TRBV6-6|TRBJ1-5
TGTGCCAGCAGCCTACACGGGAGTGAGGATCAGCCCCAGCATTTT
CASSLHGSEDQPQHF
>TRBD1|-|TRBV10-3|TRBJ1-1
TGTGCCATCACTCCAACCGACAGGGGCACTGAAGCTTTCTTT
CAITPTDRGTEAFF
>-|few|TRBV18|TRBJ2-1
TGTGCCAGCTCACCAGCCGGTGACTACAATGAGCAGTTCTTC
CASSPAGDYNEQFF
>TRBD2|-|TRBV5-4|TRBJ2-1
TGTGCCAGCAGCCGGCTAGCGGGGGATAATGAGCAGTTCTTC
CASSRLAGDNEQFF